This TCR beta chain was profiled in a study of cytomegalovirus exposure and HLA in healthy donors. This clone was recorded once. Its antigen is unknown. Other DNA sequences from this sample encode an identical CDR3 as well. There were likely unrecorded immune exposures, though donors were nominally healthy when sampled. This CDR3 comprises 14 residues. Germline V gene data show CDR1 as MNHNY and CDR2 as SVGAGI (reference sequence). The V segment lost 7 bases and the J segment 10 bases; nucleotides outside the gene matches: 9. Use of 60 Vbeta and 13 Jbeta primers characterized the PCR. Generated by immunoSEQ multiplex PCR, the TCRdb table keeps only in-frame clones and is missing some. The sample holds about 190,000 clones, approximately 81% seen once. Broader study findings: Later genetic work tied a missense DCLRE1C variant to beta-chain V and J trimming. Reports state that TCR beta sequences accurately predicted most subjects' HLA-A and HLA-B alleles.

Sequenced material: PBMCs. The genes are TRBV6-6 and TRBJ2-1; 11 positions match TRBD2. This receptor was obtained from a boy between 5 and 17 years old in good health and CMV-seronegative. CDR3 bases: TGTGCCAGCACCCTTAGCGGGAGGGACGTGGAGCAGTTCTTC. Protein product: CASTLSGRDVEQFF.